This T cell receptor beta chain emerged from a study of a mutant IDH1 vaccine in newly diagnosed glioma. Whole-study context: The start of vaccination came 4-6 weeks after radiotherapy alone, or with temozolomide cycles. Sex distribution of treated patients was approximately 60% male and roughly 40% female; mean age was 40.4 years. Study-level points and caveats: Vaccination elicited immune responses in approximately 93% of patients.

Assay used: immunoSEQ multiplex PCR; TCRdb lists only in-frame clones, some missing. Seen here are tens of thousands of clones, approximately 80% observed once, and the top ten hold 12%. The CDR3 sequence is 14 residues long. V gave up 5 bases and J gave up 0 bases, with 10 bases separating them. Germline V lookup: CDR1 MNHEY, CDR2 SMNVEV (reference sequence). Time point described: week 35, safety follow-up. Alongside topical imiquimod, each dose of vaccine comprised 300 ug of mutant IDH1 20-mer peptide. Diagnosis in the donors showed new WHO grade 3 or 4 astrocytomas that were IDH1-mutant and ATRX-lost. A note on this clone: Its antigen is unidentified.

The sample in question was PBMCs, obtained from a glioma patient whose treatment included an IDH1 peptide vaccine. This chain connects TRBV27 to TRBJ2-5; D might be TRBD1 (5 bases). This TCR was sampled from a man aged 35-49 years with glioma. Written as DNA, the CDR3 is TGTGCCAGCAGTCCCAGGGCGGACCAAGAGACCCAGTACTTC. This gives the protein CASSPRADQETQYF.